This entry lists 26 T cell receptor beta chains sequenced from one sample in a study of CD8+CD57+ T cells in acquired aplastic anemia. TCR beta VDJ and CDR3 profiles were obtained from a genomic DNA template. TCRdb recomputed calls from the reads with MiXCR, one row per CDR3 protein. The table records 150,000 to 200,000 distinct CDR3 sequences, 35% to 50% of them present only once. The specimen sequenced was sorted CD4+, CD8+, or CD8+CD57+ T cells (not recorded which) from PBMCs. These receptors were taken from a human donor in good health.

This chain links TRBV7-3 with TRBJ2-3; weak D call: TRBD1 (5 bases). Germline V gives CDR1 SGHTA, CDR2 FQGTGA. Trimming shortened V by 8 bases and J by 2 bases, and 14 bases separated the two germline ends. This CDR3 has 14 amino acids. The CDR3, as DNA: TGTGCCAGCGGCTCGCCGGACACCACAGATACGCAGTATTTT. Translating gives CASGSPDTTDTQYF.

The sample holds a few counts of this clonotype. The chain is built from TRBV24-1 and TRBJ2-7; TRBD2 is a possible D gene (5 bases). Germline lookup yields CDR1 KGHDR and CDR2 SFDVKD. V lost 10 bases, J lost 3 bases, and 15 bases lay in between. The CDR3 consists of 13 residues. The CDR3 sequence is CATARGLGYEQYF. DNA for the CDR3: TGTGCCACTGCCCGCGGGTTAGGCTACGAGCAGTACTTC.

This clonotype was counted ten times or more. The rearrangement links TRBV4-3 to TRBJ2-2; TRBD1 agrees at 7 bases. CDR3 length equals 17 residues. Trimming took 3 bases from V and 2 from J; bases not matched to a gene: 9. Germline V lookup: CDR1 LGHNA, CDR2 YSLEER. The DNA for the CDR3 is TGCGCCAGCAGCCAGCTAGTGGGACAGACAAACACCGGGGAGCTGTTTTTT. This sequence encodes CASSQLVGQTNTGELFF.

This clonotype was detected a few times. The chain recombines TRBV6-5 with TRBJ2-1; 12 bases are shared with TRBD2. The CDR3 consists of 15 residues. The trim removed 4 bases at V and 8 bases at J, leaving 6 bases unmatched. The V gene's germline CDR1 is MNHEY and CDR2 SVGAGI. CDR3 coding DNA: TGTGCCAGCAGTTTTGGACTAGCGGGATTGGATGAGCAGTTCTTC. This sequence encodes CASSFGLAGLDEQFF.

This chain joins TRBV9 and TRBJ1-5, with D tentatively TRBD1 (6 bases). V was pared by 3 bases and J by 6 bases, with 13 bases between. The CDR3 sequence is 14 residues long. Per the germline V gene, CDR1 is SGDLS and CDR2 is YYNGEE. CDR3 in DNA: TGTGCCAGCAGCGGAGATACAGGGATTCAGCCCCAGCATTTT. Its protein product is CASSGDTGIQPQHF.

The rearrangement uses TRBV7-8 and TRBJ2-7; TRBD1 aligns across 9 bases. There are 14 residues in the CDR3. Trimming cost V 3 bases and J 5 bases; bases outside gene matches: 5. Germline V gives CDR1 SGHVS, CDR2 FQNEAQ. The CDR3 reads CASSFRDRVNEQYF. The DNA of the CDR3 is TGTGCCAGCAGCTTCCGGGACAGGGTCAACGAGCAGTACTTC.

This CDR3 is CASMRLAGGYNEQFF. The DNA of the CDR3 is TGTGCCAGTATGAGGCTAGCGGGAGGGTACAATGAGCAGTTCTTC. The chain recombines TRBV19 with TRBJ2-1, with 12 bases aligning to TRBD2. The CDR3 runs to 15 residues. Germline CDR1 reads LNHDA; CDR2 reads SQIVND (reference sequence). Unmatched junction bases numbered 5, after V lost 7 bases and J lost 4 bases.

This clonotype was found once. The chain uses TRBV10-1 and TRBJ1-6, with D possibly TRBD1 on 5 matching bases. V lost 0 bases and J 5 bases, leaving 8 bases between the germline ends. Germline assignment: CDR1 WNHNN and CDR2 SYGVQD (reference sequence). The CDR3 spans 15 residues. The CDR3 DNA follows: TGCGCCAGCAGTGAGTCGCAGGGCAATAATTCACCCCTCCACTTT. It yields the protein CASSESQGNNSPLHF.

A remark on this clonotype: One end of the junction fails to match germline, which may point to a read error. The CDR3 DNA reads TGCAGTGCCAGAGAGCCCGTTTGGGCGGGGGGGGAGGATACGCAGTATTTT. It specifies CSAREPVWAGGEDTQYF. The V call is TRBV20-1, the J call TRBJ2-3; TRBD2 aligns across 9 bases. The V gene's germline CDR1 is DFQATT and CDR2 SNEGSKA (reference sequence). CDR3 length equals 17 residues.

This clonotype was observed many times. The chain employs TRBV19 and TRBJ2-3; weak D call: TRBD2 (6 bases). Per germline, CDR1 LNHDA and CDR2 SQIVND (reference sequence). The length of the CDR3 is 14 residues. V lost 5 bases to trimming and J lost 0 bases, with 9 bases between them. CDR3 residues: CASSLAFSTDTQYF. CDR3 bases: TGTGCCAGTAGTCTAGCGTTTAGCACAGATACGCAGTATTTT.

The chain recombines TRBV5-6 with TRBJ2-1; 11 bases line up with TRBD1. Germline V gene lookup returns CDR1 SGHDT and CDR2 YYEEEE. This CDR3 contains 15 residues. Unmatched junction bases numbered 7, after V lost 2 bases and J lost 9 bases. The CDR3 protein is CASSFKGQGGGEQFF. The CDR3 DNA sequence: TGTGCCAGCAGCTTTAAGGGACAGGGGGGTGGTGAGCAGTTCTTC. Based on the CDR3 plus reference TRBV5-6 and TRBJ2-1, the full variable domain is DAGVTQSPTHLIKTRGQQVTLRCSPKSGHDTVSWYQQALGQGPQFIFQYYEEEERQRGNFPDRFSGHQFPNYSSELNVNALLLGDSALYLCASSFKGQGGGEQFFGPGTRLTVL.

Concerning this clonotype itself: A much larger clonotype is one base distant, so this may be a read error. The V and J genes are TRBV5-8 and TRBJ1-1, with a possible D match to TRBD1 (5 bases). CDR3 length equals 15 residues. Germline V CDR1 and CDR2: SGHTS, YDEGEE. This chain's CDR3 is CASSLDGRANTETFF. CDR3 nucleotides: TGTGCCAGCAGCTTGGATGGCAGGGCGAACACTGAAACTTTCTTT.

The chain combines TRBV2 with TRBJ2-3; 7 nucleotides agree with TRBD1. This CDR3 has 13 amino acids. Looked up from germline, CDR1 is SNHLY and CDR2 is FYNNEI. The J segment lost 4 bases and the V segment lost 7 bases, leaving 5 bases of the junction unmatched. The CDR3, as DNA: TGTGCCAGCAATACAGGGGCGTCAGATACGCAGTATTTT. Translating it yields CASNTGASDTQYF. The entire variable domain, with the rest obtained from reference TRBV2 and TRBJ2-3, is as follows: EPEVTQTPSHQVTQMGQEVILRCVPISNHLYFYWYRQILGQKVEFLVSFYNNEISEKSEIFDDQFSVERPDGSNFTLKIRSTKLEDSAMYFCASNTGASDTQYFGPGTRLTVL.

This clonotype showed up many times. This rearrangement joins TRBV7-9 to TRBJ1-4; 10 nucleotides line up with TRBD1. V shed 4 bases, J shed 2 bases, and the junction held 4 bases outside the gene matches. The CDR3 has 16 residues. CDR1 is SEHNR, CDR2 FQNEAQ, per germline (reference sequence). CDR3 DNA sequence: TGTGCCAGCAGCTGGGACAGGGGATTGACTAATGAAAAACTGTTTTTT. Amino acid sequence: CASSWDRGLTNEKLFF.

The chain recombines TRBV14 with TRBJ1-6, with 10 bases matching TRBD1. Germline-derived CDR1 and CDR2 are SGHDN and FVKESK. The junction had 4 bases not matched to a gene; V was cut back by 0 bases and J by 8 bases. This CDR3 has 16 amino acids. CDR3 in DNA: TGTGCCAGCAGCCAAGATCGGGGGACAGGGGATTCACCCCTCCACTTT. Amino acid sequence: CASSQDRGTGDSPLHF.

Points on this clonotype: One junction end does not reproduce the germline sequence, and a read error may be involved. The chain has TRBV5-1 and TRBJ1-1, with TRBD1 matching 11 bases. Per the germline V gene, CDR1 is SGHRS and CDR2 is YFSETQ. CDR3 size: 18 residues. The CDR3 region is CASSSGPDRGRMNTEALF. CDR3 in DNA: TGCGCCAGCAGCTCAGGGCCGGACAGGGGGCGGATGAACACTGAAGCTCTCTTT.

The chain has TRBV5-1 and TRBJ1-2; no reliable D call. Germline lookup yields CDR1 SGHRS and CDR2 YFSETQ. The CDR3 is made up of 16 amino acids. Trimming removed 0 bases from V and 0 bases from J, with 12 bases in between. DNA for the CDR3: TGCGCCAGCAGCTTGGCCCAAGAATCTACTAACTATGGCTACACCTTC. It yields the protein CASSLAQESTNYGYTF.

V gene TRBV7-9 combines with J gene TRBJ2-7; possibly TRBD1 or TRBD2 for D (5 bases each). Germline V gene lookup returns CDR1 SEHNR and CDR2 FQNEAQ (reference sequence). This CDR3 is built from 14 residues. V was cut by 5 bases and J by 4 bases, with 15 bases left in between. The CDR3 sequence: CASSQAGADYEQYF. In DNA form, the CDR3 reads TGTGCCAGCAGCCAAGCCGGGGCCGATTACGAGCAGTACTTC.

The chain carries TRBV10-3 and TRBJ1-3, with 9 bases lining up with TRBD1. This CDR3 is built from 16 residues. V was pared by 7 bases and J by 3 bases, with 10 bases of the junction left unmatched. Germline-derived CDR1 and CDR2 are ENHRY and SYGVKD. The DNA for the CDR3 is TGTGCCATCACCCCGGGACAGGGCCTGGGTGGAAACACCATATATTTT. This translates into CAITPGQGLGGNTIYF.

V is TRBV2 and J is TRBJ1-5; the D is unclear. This CDR3 is built from 13 residues. Between the trimmed V and J ends, which lost 11 bases and 6 bases, there was a span of 17 bases. CDR1 and CDR2 (germline): SNHLY, FYNNEI. The CDR3 is CAGGLLVGQPQHF. The DNA of the CDR3 is TGTGCCGGCGGGCTTCTCGTGGGTCAGCCCCAGCATTTT.

This clonotype has just a few counts. The chain recombines TRBV24-1 with TRBJ1-1; D gene ambiguous. The CDR3 covers 11 residues. Trimming shortened V by 5 bases and J by 6 bases, and 6 bases separated the two germline ends. CDR1 and CDR2 from the germline V gene are KGHDR and SFDVKD. This chain's CDR3 is CATSVGAEAFF. The DNA of the CDR3 is TGTGCCACCAGTGTTGGAGCTGAAGCTTTCTTT.

V usage is TRBV2 and J usage is TRBJ1-5; tentatively, D is TRBD1 (5 bases). V lost 7 bases to trimming and J lost 2 bases, with 12 bases between them. CDR1 is SNHLY and CDR2 is FYNNEI in the germline V gene. This CDR3 is 14 amino acids long. CDR3 bases: TGTGCCAGCACCCAGGGAGATGGCAATCAGCCCCAGCATTTT. This codes for CASTQGDGNQPQHF.

At least ten counts were recorded for this clonotype. The gene calls are TRBV13 and TRBJ2-7, with TRBD2 matching over 11 bases. The CDR3 contains 15 residues. The germline V gene encodes CDR1 PRHDT and CDR2 FYEKMQ (reference sequence). V was clipped by 5 bases and J by 10 bases; unmatched bases: 13. CDR3 coding DNA: TGTGCCAGCAGCCAGGTAGCGGGAGGGCCGTCTACTCAGTACTTC. Translation: CASSQVAGGPSTQYF.

The rearrangement links TRBV27 to TRBJ1-6, with TRBD1 matching 8 bases. The CDR3 loop spans 15 amino acids. V lost 6 bases, J lost 7 bases, and 8 bases stayed unmatched. Germline CDR1 is MNHEY and CDR2 is SMNVEV (reference sequence). The CDR3, as DNA: TGTGCCAGCAGAATCTTAGACAGGGGCAATTCACCCCTCCACTTT. Its protein product is CASRILDRGNSPLHF.

The V call is TRBV2, the J call TRBJ2-2, with D possibly called TRBD1 or TRBD2 (5 bases each). Germline assignment: CDR1 SNHLY and CDR2 FYNNEI. CDR3 length: 14 amino acids. With 10 bases removed from V and 4 bases from J, the gap between germline ends came to 16 bases. CDR3: CATSARESTGELFF. In nucleotides, the CDR3 is TGTGCCACCTCGGCCAGGGAGAGCACCGGGGAGCTGTTTTTT.

The chain has TRBV6-5 and TRBJ1-2, with D possibly matching TRBD1 (6 bases). Between the trimmed V and J ends, which lost 2 bases and 0 bases, there was a span of 13 bases. This CDR3 contains 16 residues. Germline CDR1 MNHEY, CDR2 SVGAGI. The CDR3 loop is CASSYGTPDTNYGYTF. The CDR3 DNA follows: TGTGCCAGCAGTTACGGGACACCAGATACTAACTATGGCTACACCTTC.